This passage covers 28 T cell receptor beta chains from one sample sequenced in a study of T cells after posttransplantation cyclophosphamide. Libraries were prepared by immunoSEQ multiplex PCR; TCRdb keeps only in-frame clonotypes and omits some of them. The sample carries 1,500 to 2,000 clones, roughly 71% recorded once. Busulfan-fludarabine conditioning, marrow transplant, and cyclophosphamide on days +3 and +4 were administered. The sample consisted of CD4+ T cells sorted from blood, taken after allogeneic stem cell transplant with posttransplant cyclophosphamide. Receptor source: a female patient between 55 and 75 years old who received an allogeneic stem cell transplant from a related donor and was CMV-positive. The graft donor may be the source of some T cells.

This clone was recorded a few times. This chain uses TRBV29-1 with TRBJ2-7; 8 bases match TRBD2. There are 12 residues in the CDR3. Per the germline V gene, CDR1 is SQVTM and CDR2 is ANQGSEA. Germline trimming cut 4 bases from V and 2 bases from J; bases unmatched to any gene: 1. CDR3 amino acids: CSVAAGAYEQYF. DNA for the CDR3: TGCAGCGTTGCAGCGGGGGCCTACGAGCAGTACTTC.

This clone was seen a handful of times. The rearrangement links TRBV28 to TRBJ2-7; possible D gene TRBD1, 6 bases. The germline CDR1 and CDR2 sequences are MDHEN and SYDVKM. Trimming shortened V by 6 bases and J by 5 bases, and 20 bases separated the two germline ends. This CDR3 is 15 amino acids long. CDR3 loop: CASSPTGYSGNEQYF. As DNA, the CDR3 is TGTGCCAGCAGCCCGACAGGCTACTCAGGCAACGAGCAGTACTTC.

The rearrangement uses TRBV5-6 and TRBJ2-2, with 12 bases lining up with TRBD1. J gave up 6 bases and V 5 bases, and 8 bases lay outside the gene matches. Germline V CDR1 and CDR2: SGHDT, YYEEEE. CDR3 length equals 16 residues. As DNA, the CDR3 is TGTGCCAGCAGTCCCAAGGGACAGGGGGCAGCCGGGGAGCTGTTTTTT. Amino acid sequence: CASSPKGQGAAGELFF.

The V and J genes are TRBV19 and TRBJ1-1; 8 bases are a match to TRBD1. Germline trimming cut 5 bases from V and 4 bases from J; bases unmatched to any gene: 6. This CDR3 region has 14 residues. From germline, CDR1 is LNHDA and CDR2 SQIVND (reference sequence). CDR3 sequence reads: CASSLTGVSTEAFF. The CDR3 DNA reads as TGTGCCAGTAGTCTGACAGGGGTGAGCACTGAAGCTTTCTTT.

As regards this clone: Other nucleotide sequences in the sample specify the same CDR3. This chain joins TRBV30 and TRBJ2-1; 10 bases match TRBD2. V shed 1 base and J 6 bases; nucleotides not matched to a gene: 6. This CDR3 is 15 amino acids long. Germline assignment: CDR1 GTSNPN and CDR2 SVGIG (reference sequence). In DNA, the CDR3 is TGTGCCTGGAGTGGGCTAGCGGGGGCAGGCAATGAGCAGTTCTTC. Its translation: CAWSGLAGAGNEQFF.

The gene calls are TRBV6-6 and TRBJ2-4, with a possible D match to TRBD2 (6 bases). The length of the CDR3 is 14 residues. Germline-derived CDR1 and CDR2 are MNHNY and SVGAGI (reference sequence). Deletions cut 7 bases from V and 13 bases from J, with 23 bases between. The CDR3 nucleotides read TGTGCCAGCACCAACCCCCCACTAGCCCGTGGACAGTACTTC. It yields the protein CASTNPPLARGQYF.

In its sample, this clone is large. This chain uses TRBV15 with TRBJ2-1; unclear D gene. V was trimmed by 3 bases and J by 8 bases, leaving 8 bases between them. CDR1 is LNHNV, CDR2 YYDKDF, per germline (reference sequence). The CDR3 spans 12 residues. CDR3 nucleotide sequence: TGTGCCACCAGCAGTGAGTTCCATGAGCAGTTCTTC. Translated, it gives CATSSEFHEQFF.

The gene calls are TRBV18 and TRBJ1-2; D might be TRBD1 (5 bases). Germline lookup yields CDR1 KGHSH and CDR2 LQKENI. The V end lost 4 bases, the J end lost 3 bases, and 21 bases lay between the germline ends. The CDR3 length is 17 residues. In DNA, the CDR3 is TGTGCCAGCTCACAGGGGACGAACGGACGGGGGGACTATGGCTACACCTTC. Protein product: CASSQGTNGRGDYGYTF. Filled out from reference TRBV18 and TRBJ1-2, the complete variable domain reads NAGVMQNPRHLVRRRGQEARLRCSPMKGHSHVYWYRQLPEEGLKFMVYLQKENIIDESGMPKERFSAEFPKEGPSILRIQQVVRGDSAAYFCASSQGTNGRGDYGYTFGSGTRLTVV.

J is TRBJ1-1 and V is TRBV4-3, with 7 bases matching TRBD1. The ends lost 1 base at V and 6 bases at J; junction bases unmatched: 11. Germline V CDR1 and CDR2: LGHNA, YSLEER. The CDR3 runs to 16 residues. The CDR3 nucleotides are TGCGCCAGCAGCCAAGCCCACGGCCAGGGGGGCGCTGAAGCTTTCTTT. It translates to CASSQAHGQGGAEAFF.

This clone was counted only a few times. CDR3 sequence (DNA): TGTGCCAGCAGCGTAGCAGGGGGTAATGATAGCAATCAGCCCCAGCATTTT. Its translation is CASSVAGGNDSNQPQHF. The rearrangement uses TRBV9 and TRBJ1-5, with 7 bases matching TRBD1. CDR1 is SGDLS, CDR2 YYNGEE, per germline. The CDR3 totals 17 residues. The V and J ends lost 0 bases and 0 bases, in that order; junction bases with no gene match: 6.

By frequency in the sample, this clone is large (0.1 to 1%). The chain uses TRBV4-3 and TRBJ2-1; a weak D match, TRBD1 (8 bases). Trimming took 3 bases from V and 4 from J, leaving 34 bases between them. The CDR3 has 22 residues. Germline assignment: CDR1 LGHNA and CDR2 YSLEER. Written as DNA, the CDR3 is TGCGCCAGCAGCCATGACACCCCCGGGACAGGAATGGCGGGGGCCACATACAATGAGCAGTTCTTC. Protein sequence: CASSHDTPGTGMAGATYNEQFF.

The chain joins TRBV6-1 to TRBJ2-1; TRBD2 aligns across 8 bases. V trimming: 7 bases; J trimming: 6 bases; junction bases outside the gene matches: 11. CDR1 and CDR2 (germline): MNHNS, SASEGT. The CDR3 loop spans 15 amino acids. CDR3 residues: CASTPSGGPFNEQFF. The CDR3 DNA reads TGTGCCAGCACCCCCTCGGGAGGGCCTTTCAATGAGCAGTTCTTC.

As regards this clone: Compared with germline, one end of the junction differs, possibly owing to a read error. The rearrangement uses TRBV27 and TRBJ1-2; 8 bases line up with TRBD1. The germline CDR1 and CDR2 sequences are MNHEY and SMNVEV (reference sequence). CDR3 length: 14 residues. The CDR3 region has the DNA TGTGCCAGCAGTCTTGACCGGGACAGGACGCTTTTGTCCTTC. Protein sequence: CASSLDRDRTLLSF.

This rearrangement joins TRBV6-6 to TRBJ1-2, with TRBD1 as a possible D gene (5 bases). Trimming pared 2 bases from V and 8 bases from J, leaving 15 bases between. The germline gives CDR1 MNHNY, CDR2 SVGAGI (reference sequence). The CDR3 extends over 14 amino acids. CDR3 coding DNA: TGTGCCAGCAGTTACGAGGCCAGGGTGGGGGGCTACACCTTC. Translated, it gives CASSYEARVGGYTF.

This clone was seen a few times. This rearrangement joins TRBV5-1 to TRBJ2-3; the match to TRBD2 covers 12 bases. The V gene end was trimmed by 0 bases and the J gene end by 2 bases; junction bases not matched to a gene: 1. CDR1 and CDR2 from the germline V gene are SGHRS and YFSETQ. This CDR3 is 16 amino acids long. For the CDR3, the DNA is TGCGCCAGCAGCTTGGCTAGCGGGAGGGCCACAGATACGCAGTATTTT. This translates into CASSLASGRATDTQYF.

The rearrangement uses TRBV11-2 and TRBJ2-5, with 10 positions matching TRBD2. The CDR3 has 16 amino acids. The germline CDR1 and CDR2 sequences are SGHAT and FQNNGV. V trimming: 4 bases; J trimming: 1 base; junction bases outside the gene matches: 6. The CDR3 loop is CASSSWIAGGQETQYF. The CDR3 DNA reads as TGTGCCAGCAGCTCCTGGATAGCGGGGGGCCAAGAGACCCAGTACTTC. Looking up the rest from reference TRBV11-2 and TRBJ2-5 gives the full variable domain: EAGVAQSPRYKIIEKRQSVAFWCNPISGHATLYWYQQILGQGPKLLIQFQNNGVVDDSQLPKDRFSAERLKGVDSTLKIQPAKLEDSAVYLCASSSWIAGGQETQYFGPGTRLLVL.

V usage is TRBV27 and J usage is TRBJ1-1; 9 bases map to TRBD1. The length of the CDR3 is 15 residues. Germline CDR1 MNHEY, CDR2 SMNVEV (reference sequence). With V trimmed by 4 bases and J by 10 bases, 13 bases remained unmatched. This CDR3 is CASSSFADRGRRAFF. The DNA for the CDR3 is TGTGCCAGCAGTTCCTTCGCGGACAGGGGAAGAAGAGCTTTCTTT.

The rearrangement links TRBV7-9 to TRBJ2-1, with a weak D call TRBD1 (5 bases). Germline V gives CDR1 SEHNR, CDR2 FQNEAQ (reference sequence). The CDR3 is made up of 15 amino acids. Between the trimmed V and J ends, which lost 5 bases and 0 bases, there was a span of 11 bases. CDR3 sequence (DNA): TGTGCCAGCAGCCCAGGGCGGAGCTCCTACAATGAGCAGTTCTTC. This translates into CASSPGRSSYNEQFF.

This rearrangement joins TRBV29-1 to TRBJ1-3, with D unclear. CDR1 is SQVTM, CDR2 ANQGSEA, per germline. Trimming shortened V by 5 bases and J by 0 bases, and 8 bases separated the two germline ends. The CDR3 consists of 13 residues. CDR3 nucleotide sequence: TGCAGCGTTCAGGTTACCTCTGGAAACACCATATATTTT. It specifies CSVQVTSGNTIYF.

This chain joins TRBV7-2 and TRBJ2-3; D ambiguous. Germline lookup yields CDR1 SGHTA and CDR2 FQGNSA. The V end was cut by 0 bases, the J end by 3 bases, with 10 bases between. The CDR3 is made up of 15 amino acids. The DNA for the CDR3 is TGTGCCAGCAGCTTAGCGATCGAGCGTACAGATACGCAGTATTTT. As protein: CASSLAIERTDTQYF.

This clone was seen a single time. The chain has TRBV11-3 and TRBJ2-1, with unresolved D. V shed 0 bases and J shed 8 bases, with 11 bases lying between them. There are 14 residues in the CDR3. Germline values: CDR1 SGHNT, CDR2 YENEEA. CDR3 sequence: CASSLDGPGHEQFF. The CDR3 DNA sequence: TGTGCCAGCAGCTTAGATGGGCCAGGCCATGAGCAGTTCTTC.

This chain links TRBV6-1 with TRBJ1-1, with D unclear. This CDR3 region has 13 residues. Trimming pared 7 bases from V and 0 bases from J, leaving 9 bases between. From germline, CDR1 is MNHNS and CDR2 SASEGT. The DNA of the CDR3 is TGTGCCAGCATAAGGGAGGTGAACACTGAAGCTTTCTTT. Its protein product is CASIREVNTEAFF.

The chain is built from TRBV7-9 and TRBJ2-5, with D uncertain. Germline assignment: CDR1 SEHNR and CDR2 FQNEAQ (reference sequence). CDR3 length: 12 amino acids. V dropped 1 base and J dropped 5 bases, with 5 bases sitting between them. The CDR3 DNA sequence: TGTGCCAGCAGCTTAGAGAGTGAGACCCAGTACTTC. The encoded protein is CASSLESETQYF. The whole variable domain, remainder taken from reference TRBV7-9 and TRBJ2-5, is DTGVSQNPRHKITKRGQNVTFRCDPISEHNRLYWYRQTLGQGPEFLTYFQNEAQLEKSRLLSDRFSAERPKGSFSTLEIQRTEQGDSAMYLCASSLESETQYFGPGTRLLVL.

The rearrangement links TRBV19 to TRBJ2-7; TRBD2 matches at 7 bases. CDR1 is LNHDA and CDR2 is SQIVND in the germline V gene (reference sequence). V lost 3 bases and J lost 0; bases outside the gene matches: 8. This CDR3 spans 16 amino acids. The CDR3 DNA sequence: TGTGCCAGTAGTATGGGGAGGCGGGAGTACTCCTACGAGCAGTACTTC. Translated: CASSMGRREYSYEQYF.

This chain uses TRBV9 with TRBJ1-2, with D hard to call. The CDR3 spans 12 residues. CDR1 and CDR2 from the germline V gene are SGDLS and YYNGEE. Deletions cut 0 bases from V and 7 bases from J, with 7 bases between. The chain's CDR3 is CASSVGAGGYTF. The CDR3 region has the DNA TGTGCCAGCAGCGTAGGTGCAGGTGGCTACACCTTC.

The chain uses TRBV5-1 and TRBJ2-5; D gene uncertain. Trimming stripped 3 bases from V and 2 bases from J, with 2 bases between. Germline CDR1 reads SGHRS; CDR2 reads YFSETQ. The CDR3 has 11 residues. The CDR3 DNA reads TGCGCCAGCAGCTCACAAGAGACCCAGTACTTC. It translates to CASSSQETQYF.

The V gene is TRBV27, the J gene TRBJ2-4; D gene unclear. The germline gives CDR1 MNHEY, CDR2 SMNVEV (reference sequence). The germline V and J ends were trimmed by 2 bases and 3 bases, with 8 bases remaining between them. The CDR3 has 14 residues. The CDR3 spells CASSLLASKNIQYF. The CDR3 DNA follows: TGTGCCAGCAGTTTACTGGCAAGCAAAAACATTCAGTACTTC.

The sample holds one count of this clone. This chain uses TRBV7-3 with TRBJ2-3, with 9 bases matching TRBD2. The CDR3 is 15 amino acids. V dropped 4 bases and J dropped 2; count of bases not matched to a gene: 4. CDR1 SGHTA and CDR2 FQGTGA come from the germline V gene. The CDR3 nucleotides are TGTGCCAGCAGCTATCTAGCGGGAAACACAGATACGCAGTATTTT. It yields the protein CASSYLAGNTDTQYF.